The clone carrying this T cell receptor beta chain has a count of ten or more. Its antigen is not identified. TCRdb ran MiXCR on the reads and lists one entry per CDR3 protein. The data contain approximately 43,000 distinct CDR3 sequences, less than 15% of them singletons. This record belongs to a study of type 1 regulatory T cells. For the study at large: T-allo10 is an in vitro-generated, Tr1-enriched CD4 T cell product specific for alloantigen.

The germline CDR1 and CDR2 sequences are SGHDT and YYEEEE. The CDR3 spans 14 residues. V dropped 4 bases and J dropped 3 bases, with 13 bases sitting between them. General study points: Compared with non-type 1 regulatory T cells, type 1 regulatory T cells showed a more restricted TCR repertoire.

The receptor was derived from a human donor in good health. Material: cultured non-Tr1 T cells, either the whole culture or a sorted T cell fraction (not recorded which). The genes are TRBV5-6 and TRBJ1-2; TRBD1 might be the D (6 bases). The CDR3 is CASSPGAGDYGYTF. The CDR3 coding sequence is TGTGCCAGCAGCCCGGGGGCAGGGGACTATGGCTACACCTTC.